This entry is about one T cell receptor (beta chain). Antigen: not known. It was with a sample-barcoded 5' primer and a J-beta primer mix that a second PCR of roughly 7 to 12 cycles was run. TCRdb analysed the 5' RACE reads with MiXCR anew, one entry per CDR3 protein. The sample includes around 800,000 distinct CDR3 sequences, 20% to 30% seen only once; the top ten take less than 3.5%. The CDR3 extends over 14 amino acids. The junction had 9 bases not matched to a gene; V was cut back by 6 bases and J by 6 bases. This specimen comes from a study of blood T cells in healthy people across ages. Study-level points and caveats: Possibly confounding the expanded clonotype changes was the fact that donor CMV status was unknown.

The same sample was also studied in work on T cells of mothers and their children.

Sequencing input: blood. V gene TRBV12-3 or TRBV12-4 combines with J gene TRBJ2-5; 8 nucleotides match TRBD1. This TCR came from a boy younger than 18 in good health. The CDR3 here is CASRHGQGRKTQYF. The CDR3 coding sequence is TGTGCCAGCAGACACGGACAGGGAAGAAAGACCCAGTACTTC.